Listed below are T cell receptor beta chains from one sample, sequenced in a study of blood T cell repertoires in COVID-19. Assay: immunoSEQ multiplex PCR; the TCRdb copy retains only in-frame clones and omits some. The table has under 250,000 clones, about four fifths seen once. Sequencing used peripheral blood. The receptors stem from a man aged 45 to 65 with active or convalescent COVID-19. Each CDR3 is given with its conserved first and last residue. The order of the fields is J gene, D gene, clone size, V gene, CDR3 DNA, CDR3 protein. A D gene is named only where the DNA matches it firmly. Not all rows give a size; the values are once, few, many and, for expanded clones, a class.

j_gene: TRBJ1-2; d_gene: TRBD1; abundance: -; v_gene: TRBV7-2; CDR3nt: TGTGCCAGCAGCCCCGGGACAGCTAACTATGGCTACACCTTC; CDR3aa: CASSPGTANYGYTF
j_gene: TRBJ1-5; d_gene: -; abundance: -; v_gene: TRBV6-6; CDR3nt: TGTGCCAGCTCAAGGGGAAGCAATCAGCCCCAGCATTTT; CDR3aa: CASSRGSNQPQHF
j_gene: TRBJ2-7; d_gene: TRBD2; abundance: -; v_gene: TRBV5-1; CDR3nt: TGCGCCAGCAGCTTGAGTCGCGGGGGGGGACGCTCCTACGAGCAGTACTTC; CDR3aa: CASSLSRGGGRSYEQYF
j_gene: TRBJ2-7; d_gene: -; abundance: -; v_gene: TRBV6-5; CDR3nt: TGTGCCAGCAGTTCAGGGCTAGGAGGGGACTACGAGCAGTACTTC; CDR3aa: CASSSGLGGDYEQYF
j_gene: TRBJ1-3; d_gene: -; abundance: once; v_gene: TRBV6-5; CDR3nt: TGTGCCAGCAGTTTTGGACAGACTGGAAACACCATATATTTT; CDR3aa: CASSFGQTGNTIYF
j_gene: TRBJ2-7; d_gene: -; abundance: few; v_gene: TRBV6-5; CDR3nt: TGTGCCAGCACCCGAGGGGGGGGCGGCTACGAGCAGTACTTC; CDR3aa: CASTRGGGGYEQYF
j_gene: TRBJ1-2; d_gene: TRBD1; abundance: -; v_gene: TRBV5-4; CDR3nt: TGTGCCAGCAGTTGGGTGGGACAGCCCACTACCTCTAACTATGGCTACACCTTC; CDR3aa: CASSWVGQPTTSNYGYTF
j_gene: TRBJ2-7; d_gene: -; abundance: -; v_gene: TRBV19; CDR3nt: TGTGCCAGTAGTATCAGGGATTCCCCCTACGAGCAGTACTTC; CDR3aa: CASSIRDSPYEQYF
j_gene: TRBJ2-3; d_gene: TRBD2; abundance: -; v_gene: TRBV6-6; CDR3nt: TGTGCCAGCAGTCCCCGGGGTGGCGGGGGGGCTAGGAATACGCAGTATTTT; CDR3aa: CASSPRGGGGARNTQYF
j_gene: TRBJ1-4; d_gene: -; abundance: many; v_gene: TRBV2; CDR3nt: TGTGCCAGCAGTGTTGAACTCTTTAATGAAAAACTGTTTTTT; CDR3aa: CASSVELFNEKLFF
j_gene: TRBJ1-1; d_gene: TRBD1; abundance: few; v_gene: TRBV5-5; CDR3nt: TGTGCCAGCAGCACCGGACAGGGGGAGAACACTGAAGCTTTCTTT; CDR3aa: CASSTGQGENTEAFF
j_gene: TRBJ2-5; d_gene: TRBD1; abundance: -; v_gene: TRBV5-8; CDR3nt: TGTGCCAGCAGCTCACCGGGACAGGGTAGCCAAGAGACCCAGTACTTC; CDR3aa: CASSSPGQGSQETQYF
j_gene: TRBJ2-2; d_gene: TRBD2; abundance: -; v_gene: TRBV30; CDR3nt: TGTGCCTGGAGTGTGGTGGCGGGGGGGCCCACCGGGGAGCTGTTTTTT; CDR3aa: CAWSVVAGGPTGELFF
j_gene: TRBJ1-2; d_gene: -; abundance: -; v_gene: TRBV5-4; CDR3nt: TGTGCCAGCAGCTTTTTTGCGGGGAGTGACTATGGCTACACCTTC; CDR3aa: CASSFFAGSDYGYTF
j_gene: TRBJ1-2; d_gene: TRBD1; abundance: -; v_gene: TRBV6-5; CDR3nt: TGTGCCAGCAGTTACGCAGGGGGCGGCTATGGCTACACCTTC; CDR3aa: CASSYAGGGYGYTF
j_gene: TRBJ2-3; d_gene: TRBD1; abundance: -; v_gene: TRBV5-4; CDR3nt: TGTGCCAGCAGCTCGGGACAGGAGTACACAGATACGCAGTATTTT; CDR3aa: CASSSGQEYTDTQYF
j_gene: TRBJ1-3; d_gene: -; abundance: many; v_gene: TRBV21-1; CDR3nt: TGTGCCAGCAGCAAACAGGGAAACACCATATATTTT; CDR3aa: CASSKQGNTIYF
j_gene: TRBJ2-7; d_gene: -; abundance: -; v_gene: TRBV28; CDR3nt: TGTGCCAGCAGTTTAGAGGTTCCGGTAGAACAGTACTTC; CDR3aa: CASSLEVPVEQYF
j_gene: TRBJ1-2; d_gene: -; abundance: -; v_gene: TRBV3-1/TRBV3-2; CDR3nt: TGTGCCAGCAGCCAATGGGCAGGGGAAGGCTATGGCTACACCTTC; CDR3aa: CASSQWAGEGYGYTF
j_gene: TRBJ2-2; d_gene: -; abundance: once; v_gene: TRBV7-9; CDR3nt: TGTGCCAGCAGCTTAGAGGGACCGGGGAGGACCGGGGAGCTGTTTTTT; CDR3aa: CASSLEGPGRTGELFF
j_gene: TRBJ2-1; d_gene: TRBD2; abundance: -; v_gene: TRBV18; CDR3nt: TGTGCCAGCTCACAGGACATATGGACTAGCGGGGGGTACAATGAGCAGTTCTTC; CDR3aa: CASSQDIWTSGGYNEQFF
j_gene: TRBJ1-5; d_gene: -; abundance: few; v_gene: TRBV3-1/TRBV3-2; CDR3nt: TGTGCCAGCAGCCAAGGGGCGGAGGGGTACAATCAGCCCCAGCATTTT; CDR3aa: CASSQGAEGYNQPQHF
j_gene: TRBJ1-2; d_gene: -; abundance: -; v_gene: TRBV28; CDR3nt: TGTGCCAGCAGTTTAGGGGCAGAACCAAACTATGGCTACACCTTC; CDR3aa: CASSLGAEPNYGYTF
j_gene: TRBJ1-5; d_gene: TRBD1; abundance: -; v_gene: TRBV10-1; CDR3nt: TGCGCCAGCAGTATACACAGGGGGTGTTCCAATAGCAATCAGCCCCAGCATTTT; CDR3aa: CASSIHRGCSNSNQPQHF
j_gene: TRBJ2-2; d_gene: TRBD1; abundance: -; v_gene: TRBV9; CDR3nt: TGTGCCAGCAGCCCCCACAGGGGGACCACCGGGGAGCTGTTTTTT; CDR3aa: CASSPHRGTTGELFF
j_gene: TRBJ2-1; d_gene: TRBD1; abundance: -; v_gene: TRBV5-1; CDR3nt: TGCGCCAGCAGCTCAGGACAGGCCGTTGAGCAGTTCTTC; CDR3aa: CASSSGQAVEQFF
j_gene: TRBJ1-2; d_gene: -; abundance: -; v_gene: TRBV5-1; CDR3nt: TGCGCCAGCAGCTTTGACAGAAAGGGCTACACCTTC; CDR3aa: CASSFDRKGYTF
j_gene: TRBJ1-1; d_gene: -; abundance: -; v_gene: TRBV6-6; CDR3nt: TGTGCCAGCAGTCCGACCGGGGGCACTGAAGCTTTCTTT; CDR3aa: CASSPTGGTEAFF